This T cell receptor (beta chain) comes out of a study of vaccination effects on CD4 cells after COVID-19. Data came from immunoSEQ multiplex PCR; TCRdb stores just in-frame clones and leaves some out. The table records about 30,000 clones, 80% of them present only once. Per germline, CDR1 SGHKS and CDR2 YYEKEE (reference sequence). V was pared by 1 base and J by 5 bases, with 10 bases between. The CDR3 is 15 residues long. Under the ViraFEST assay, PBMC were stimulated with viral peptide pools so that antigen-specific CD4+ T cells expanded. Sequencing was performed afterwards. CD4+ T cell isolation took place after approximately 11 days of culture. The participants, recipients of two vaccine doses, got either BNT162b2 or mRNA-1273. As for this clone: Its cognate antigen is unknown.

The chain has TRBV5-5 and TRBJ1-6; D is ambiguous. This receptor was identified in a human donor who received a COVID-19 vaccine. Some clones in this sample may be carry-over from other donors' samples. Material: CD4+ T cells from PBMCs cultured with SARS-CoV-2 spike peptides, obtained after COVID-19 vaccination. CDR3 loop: CASSLSTVNNSPLHF. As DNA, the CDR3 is TGTGCCAGCAGCTTGAGCACGGTAAATAATTCACCCCTCCACTTT.